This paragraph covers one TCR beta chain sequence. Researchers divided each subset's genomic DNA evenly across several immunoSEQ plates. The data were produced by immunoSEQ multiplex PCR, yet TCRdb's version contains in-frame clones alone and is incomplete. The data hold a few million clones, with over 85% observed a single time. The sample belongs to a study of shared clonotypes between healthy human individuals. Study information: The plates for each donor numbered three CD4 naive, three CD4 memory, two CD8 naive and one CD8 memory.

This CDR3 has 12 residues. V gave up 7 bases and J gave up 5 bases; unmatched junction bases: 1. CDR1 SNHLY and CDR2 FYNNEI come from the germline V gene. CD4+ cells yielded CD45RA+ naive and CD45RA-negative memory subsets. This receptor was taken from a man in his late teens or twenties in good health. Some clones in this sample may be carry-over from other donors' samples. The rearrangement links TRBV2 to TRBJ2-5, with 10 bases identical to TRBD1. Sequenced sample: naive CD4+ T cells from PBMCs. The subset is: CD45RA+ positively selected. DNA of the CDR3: TGTGCCAGCAAGGACAGGGGGGAGACCCAGTACTTC. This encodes CASKDRGETQYF.